The rows below give T cell receptor beta chains drawn from one sample of a study of OX40 agonist ivuxolimab in advanced cancers. Using immunoSEQ multiplex PCR, the repertoire was profiled, and TCRdb retains in-frame clones only, with some absent. The table lists 65,000 to 75,000 clones, around 85% of them singletons. This specimen consisted of CD4+ or CD8+ T cells sorted from blood, obtained in a trial of the OX40 agonist ivuxolimab. These receptors were taken from an adult with an advanced solid tumor such as melanoma, head and neck, liver or kidney cancer. Each CDR3 is given with its conserved first and last residue. D genes are given only for firm matches. Clone size, where shown, is once, few, many, or a class for clones that have expanded.

D gene	V gene	J gene	clone size	CDR3 length	CDR3 DNA	CDR3 protein
NA	TRBV9	TRBJ1-6	NA	15	TGTGCCAGCAGCGTAAATCCGGATCGCTATTCACCCCTCCACTTT	CASSVNPDRYSPLHF
NA	TRBV4-2	TRBJ1-2	NA	15	TGTGCCAGCAGCCAGGGGGACCGGGATAACTATGGCTACACCTTC	CASSQGDRDNYGYTF
NA	TRBV10-3	TRBJ2-5	NA	15	TGTGCCATCAGTGAGCCAGGGAACCCCCCAGAGACCCAGTACTTC	CAISEPGNPPETQYF
TRBD2	TRBV5-1	TRBJ2-3	NA	16	TGCGCCAGCAGCATCCCTAGCGGGGGGAGCACAGATACGCAGTATTTT	CASSIPSGGSTDTQYF
NA	TRBV4-3	TRBJ1-2	NA	16	TGCGCCAGCAGCCAAGTTGGAGCAGGGGCTAACTATGGCTACACCTTC	CASSQVGAGANYGYTF
NA	TRBV7-2	TRBJ2-7	NA	15	TGTGCCAGCAGCTTAGTCGGCAGGTCCTCCTACGAGCAGTACTTC	CASSLVGRSSYEQYF
TRBD2	TRBV6-6	TRBJ2-7	NA	11	TGTGCCAGCATCGCTAGCGGCGAGCAGTACTTC	CASIASGEQYF
NA	TRBV12-5	TRBJ2-6	NA	20	TGTGCTAGTGGTTTGGTATTTGGGGACCGATTCAGCTCTGGGGCCAACGTCCTGACTTTC	CASGLVFGDRFSSGANVLTF
NA	TRBV28	TRBJ1-5	once	17	TGTGCCAGCAGTTTAGAGGGACCCCCCTATAGCAATCAGCCCCAGCATTTT	CASSLEGPPYSNQPQHF
NA	TRBV18	TRBJ2-1	NA	13	TGTGCCAGCTCACAAAATCTGGAGTCTGAGCAGTTCTTC	CASSQNLESEQFF
NA	TRBV5-1	TRBJ1-2	NA	16	TGCGCCAGCAGCATCGATTTACGCGGGTTGAACTATGGCTACACCTTC	CASSIDLRGLNYGYTF
TRBD1	TRBV13	TRBJ2-7	once	14	TGTGCCAGCAGCTTAGGGGGGGACAGCTACGAGCAGTACTTC	CASSLGGDSYEQYF
NA	TRBV7-9	TRBJ1-1	NA	11	TGTGCCAGCAGCTTGGGTCAGGGAGCTTTCTTT	CASSLGQGAFF
TRBD1	TRBV28	TRBJ1-5	NA	16	TGTGCCAGCTCTTGGACAGGGGGCCGTCAAAATCAGCCCCAGCATTTT	CASSWTGGRQNQPQHF
NA	TRBV4-1	TRBJ1-4	once	19	TGCGCCAGCAGCCAAGAACCCTCGGTGGGCAGTGCAACTAATGAAAAACTGTTTTTT	CASSQEPSVGSATNEKLFF
TRBD1	TRBV5-4	TRBJ1-4	NA	16	TGTGCCAGCAGCTTTTCTCGAGCAGGGGGTCGGGAAAAACTGTTTTTT	CASSFSRAGGREKLFF
NA	TRBV7-8	TRBJ2-1	few	13	TGTGCCAGCAGCTTAGACAGGGGAGGGGAGCAGTTCTTC	CASSLDRGGEQFF
NA	TRBV6-5	TRBJ1-2	once	15	TGTGCCAGCAGTTCATCGAGCTCCGGGAGCTATGGCTACACCTTC	CASSSSSSGSYGYTF
NA	TRBV2	TRBJ1-4	NA	14	TGTGCCAGCAGTGAATGGTTAGCTAATGAAAAACTGTTTTTT	CASSEWLANEKLFF
NA	TRBV19	TRBJ2-7	NA	14	TGTGCCAGTTCCCGTCGGGGGTGGGTAGACGAGCAGTACTTC	CASSRRGWVDEQYF
NA	TRBV5-1	TRBJ1-2	once	14	TGCGCCAGCAGCTTGGGGCCCAGGAGCGATGGCTACACCTTC	CASSLGPRSDGYTF
NA	TRBV5-4	TRBJ2-1	NA	14	TGTGCCAGCAGCTTGGAGAGCTCCTACAATGAGCAGTTCTTC	CASSLESSYNEQFF
NA	TRBV7-9	TRBJ1-5	NA	16	TGTGCCAGCAGCTTAAACTCCAAGAATAGCAATCAGCCCCAGCATTTT	CASSLNSKNSNQPQHF
TRBD1	TRBV5-8	TRBJ1-4	NA	14	TGTGCCAGCAGTTTTGGACAGGGTAATGAAAAACTGTTTTTT	CASSFGQGNEKLFF
TRBD1	TRBV6-5	TRBJ2-3	NA	14	TGTGCCAGCAGTTCGTTAACCGGGACAGGGTTTCGGTATTTT	CASSSLTGTGFRYF
NA	TRBV7-2	TRBJ1-1	NA	14	TGTGCCAGCAGCTTAGTTCAGCGGGGGACTGAAGCTTTCTTT	CASSLVQRGTEAFF
NA	TRBV5-1	TRBJ2-3	NA	15	TGCGCCAGCAGCTTGGAGGTAGGGGGGGCAGATACGCAGTATTTT	CASSLEVGGADTQYF
NA	TRBV6-5	TRBJ1-1	NA	15	TGTGCCAGCAGACAACTAGGACCAGGGTCCACTGAAGCTTTCTTT	CASRQLGPGSTEAFF
TRBD2	TRBV19	TRBJ2-1	NA	16	TGTGCCAGTAGTCCAGCGGGGGGACTCTCCTACAATGAGCAGTTCTTC	CASSPAGGLSYNEQFF
NA	TRBV19	TRBJ2-7	NA	14	TGTGCCAGTACCTGGACGAGGACGTCCTACGAGCAGTACTTC	CASTWTRTSYEQYF
TRBD1	TRBV6-5	TRBJ1-6	NA	15	TGTGCCAGCAGTTACACTACAGGGGAGGATTCACCCCTCCACTTT	CASSYTTGEDSPLHF
TRBD2	TRBV7-2	TRBJ2-1	NA	16	TGTGCCAGCAGCTCCTTAGCGGGAGAGGCCTACAATGAGCAGTTCTTC	CASSSLAGEAYNEQFF
NA	TRBV6-1	TRBJ1-2	NA	15	TGTGCCAGCAGTGGCGGTCTGGGGCATAACTATGGCTACACCTTC	CASSGGLGHNYGYTF
NA	TRBV14	TRBJ1-1	NA	13	TGTGCCAGCAGCCAAGAGGTGAACACTGAAGCTTTCTTT	CASSQEVNTEAFF
NA	TRBV6-1	TRBJ2-1	NA	13	TGTGCCAGCAGTAACACACGGAACAATGAGCAGTTCTTC	CASSNTRNNEQFF
TRBD1	TRBV9	TRBJ1-4	NA	14	TGTGCCAGCAGCGCCGACAGGGGTCGTGAAAAACTGTTTTTT	CASSADRGREKLFF
NA	TRBV19	TRBJ1-5	NA	14	TGTGCCAGTAGGCCGCGGGGTATTTATCAGCCCCAGCATTTT	CASRPRGIYQPQHF
NA	TRBV19	TRBJ1-4	NA	14	TGTGCCAGTAGTGTCGGGACGGTGAATGAAAAACTGTTTTTT	CASSVGTVNEKLFF
NA	TRBV7-2	TRBJ2-5	few	13	TGTGCCAGCAGCTCAACGTACCAAGAGACCCAGTACTTC	CASSSTYQETQYF
NA	TRBV30	TRBJ1-1	NA	13	TGTGCCTGGAGCGCAGGGTCGAACACTGAAGCTTTCTTT	CAWSAGSNTEAFF
TRBD2	TRBV11-3	TRBJ2-3	NA	15	TGTGCCAGCAGCATATACCCGGGGGGTACAGATACGCAGTATTTT	CASSIYPGGTDTQYF
TRBD1	TRBV6-5	TRBJ1-2	NA	15	TGTGCCACCCGGGACGACAGGGGGCGTAACTATGGCTACACCTTC	CATRDDRGRNYGYTF
TRBD1	TRBV10-3	TRBJ2-4	NA	15	TGTGCCATCGGCCGGGACAGGGTAGCTGGAAACATTCAGTACTTC	CAIGRDRVAGNIQYF
NA	TRBV4-2	TRBJ1-2	NA	16	TGTGCCAGCAGCCAAGCTACAGGGCCCCGATACTATGGCTACACCTTC	CASSQATGPRYYGYTF
TRBD2	TRBV5-1	TRBJ2-5	NA	17	TGCGCCAGCAGCTTTGCGATAAGCGGGAGGGCCTCGGAGACCCAGTACTTC	CASSFAISGRASETQYF
NA	TRBV6-6	TRBJ2-3	once	14	TGTGCCAGCAGCTATAGTGAAGGCACAGATACGCAGTATTTT	CASSYSEGTDTQYF
NA	TRBV9	TRBJ1-1	NA	17	TGTGCCAGCAGCGTAGGTGGGGGGAATGGGTTGAACACTGAAGCTTTCTTT	CASSVGGGNGLNTEAFF
NA	TRBV30	TRBJ1-2	NA	13	TGTGCCTGGACCAGGGATTGGGCTAGAGGCTACACCTTC	CAWTRDWARGYTF
NA	TRBV5-6	TRBJ1-2	NA	15	TGTGCCAGCAGCCCCACCCGGACAGTTAACTATGGCTACACCTTC	CASSPTRTVNYGYTF
NA	TRBV6-5	TRBJ1-3	NA	15	TGTGCCAGCACTCCCTCCGGGACCCCCGGAAACACCATATATTTT	CASTPSGTPGNTIYF
NA	TRBV13	TRBJ2-3	once	16	TGTGCCAGCAGCCTTCAGACAGGTCGGGAGACAGATACGCAGTATTTT	CASSLQTGRETDTQYF
TRBD2	TRBV28	TRBJ2-1	few	14	TGTGCCAGCAGTAAGACTAGCGGGAGGGTTGAGCAGTTCTTC	CASSKTSGRVEQFF
NA	TRBV2	TRBJ2-2	NA	13	TGTGCCAGTCAAGGGGTAGAGACCGGGGAGCTGTTTTTT	CASQGVETGELFF
TRBD2	TRBV5-4	TRBJ2-7	once	16	TGTGCCAGCAGCTCCCTGGGTAGCGGGGGCCAGTACGAGCAGTACTTC	CASSSLGSGGQYEQYF
NA	TRBV7-2	TRBJ2-1	NA	13	TGTGCCAGCCGGAGCGGCTCCTACAATGAGCAGTTCTTC	CASRSGSYNEQFF